A single sample gave rise to the 32 T cell receptor beta chains below, sequenced in a study of blood T cell repertoires in COVID-19. Measured with immunoSEQ multiplex PCR; TCRdb has only the in-frame clones, and not every one. The profile shows 150,000 to 170,000 clones, approximately 80% of them singletons. The sequenced material came from peripheral blood. Every receptor here comes from a woman aged 55-70 years with COVID-19, enrolled during active disease.

J is TRBJ1-1 and V is TRBV21-1; no DNA check was done on the table's D call, TRBD1. TRBV21-1 is reported as a pseudogene. This CDR3 has 15 residues. CDR3 coding DNA: TGTGCCAGCAGCTCGCAGGGAATCGGGAACACTGAAGCTTTCTTT. The encoded protein is CASSSQGIGNTEAFF.

DNA of the CDR3: TGTGCCAGCAGCTTAACCGGCGCCGGGACAGGGAACAATCAGCCCCAGCATTTT. Its protein is CASSLTGAGTGNNQPQHF. The chain has TRBV7-9 and TRBJ1-5, with 9 bases identical to TRBD1. In germline, CDR1 is SEHNR, CDR2 FQNEAQ (reference sequence). The CDR3 sequence is 18 residues long. The ends lost 2 bases at V and 3 bases at J; junction bases unmatched: 11.

This chain uses TRBV19 with TRBJ1-3; D is perhaps TRBD1 (6 bases). Between the trimmed V and J ends, which lost 5 bases and 6 bases, there was a span of 11 bases. There are 13 residues in the CDR3. Germline V gives CDR1 LNHDA, CDR2 SQIVND (reference sequence). The CDR3 nucleotides read TGTGCCAGTAGTTACAGGGCGGAAAACACCATATATTTT. This sequence encodes CASSYRAENTIYF.

V usage is TRBV3-1 (or the pseudogene TRBV3-2) and J usage is TRBJ2-5; tentatively, D is TRBD1 (7 bases). Germline V gene sequence: CDR1 LGHDT, CDR2 YNNKEL (reference sequence). The V end lost 4 bases, the J end lost 5 bases, and 17 bases lay between the germline ends. The CDR3 extends over 15 amino acids. In DNA, the CDR3 is TGTGCCAGCAGCCGCGGGACAGTACCCACGGAGACCCAGTACTTC. Its translation: CASSRGTVPTETQYF.

The chain combines TRBV19 with TRBJ2-7; tentatively, D is TRBD1 (5 bases). The V end was cut by 8 bases, the J end by 1 base, with 24 bases between. Germline assignment: CDR1 LNHDA and CDR2 SQIVND (reference sequence). The CDR3 contains 17 residues. In DNA form, the CDR3 reads TGTGCCAGTGTGTATAGGGTGTCCAGGGTCGCTTCCTACGAGCAGTACTTC. Protein sequence: CASVYRVSRVASYEQYF.

The J gene is TRBJ2-1, the V gene TRBV5-1; 10 positions match TRBD1. The CDR3 extends over 16 amino acids. After removal of 1 base from V and 6 bases from J, the junction contained 7 bases not matched to a gene. CDR1 SGHRS and CDR2 YFSETQ come from the germline V gene. CDR3 sequence (DNA): TGCGCCAGCAGCTTGCAGGGGACAGGGGTGGGCAATGAGCAGTTCTTC. It codes for CASSLQGTGVGNEQFF.

The chain uses TRBV11-2 and TRBJ2-5; 8 nucleotides align to TRBD1. V was clipped by 1 base and J by 4 bases; unmatched bases: 11. The germline CDR1 and CDR2 sequences are SGHAT and FQNNGV. The CDR3 loop spans 17 amino acids. CDR3 nucleotides: TGTGCCAGCAGCTTAGGGTTAGGACAGGGTTGGGGAGAGACCCAGTACTTC. Translating it yields CASSLGLGQGWGETQYF.

This sequence joins TRBV5-1 and TRBJ2-3; 13 nucleotides agree with TRBD2. Per the germline V gene, CDR1 is SGHRS and CDR2 is YFSETQ. There are 15 residues in the CDR3. V was pared by 4 bases and J by 4 bases, with 3 bases of the junction left unmatched. The CDR3 spells CASSPGTSGADTQYF. The CDR3 bases are TGCGCCAGCAGCCCCGGGACTAGCGGGGCAGATACGCAGTATTTT.

The rearrangement links TRBV3-1 (or the pseudogene TRBV3-2) to TRBJ1-5, with D possibly TRBD1 on 5 matching bases. V was shortened by 1 base and J by 3 bases, with 10 bases between the two germline ends. The CDR3 consists of 15 residues. Germline-derived CDR1 and CDR2 are LGHDT and YNNKEL (reference sequence). The chain's CDR3 is CASSQGRANNQPQHF. The CDR3, as DNA: TGTGCCAGCAGCCAAGGCAGGGCTAACAATCAGCCCCAGCATTTT.

This clone was counted once. The V call is TRBV5-5, the J call TRBJ1-3; D unresolved. Per the germline V gene, CDR1 is SGHKS and CDR2 is YYEKEE (reference sequence). Trimming cost V 5 bases and J 0 bases, with 12 bases left between them. CDR3 length: 15 residues. The CDR3 here is CASSVHTGSGNTIYF. The CDR3 nucleotides are TGTGCCAGCAGTGTTCACACGGGCTCTGGAAACACCATATATTTT. Filled out from reference TRBV5-5 and TRBJ1-3, the complete variable domain reads DAGVTQSPTHLIKTRGQQVTLRCSPISGHKSVSWYQQVLGQGPQFIFQYYEKEERGRGNFPDRFSARQFPNYSSELNVNALLLGDSALYLCASSVHTGSGNTIYFGEGSWLTVV.

The V and J genes are TRBV19 and TRBJ1-2; unclear D gene. Germline-derived CDR1 and CDR2 are LNHDA and SQIVND (reference sequence). Trimming removed 0 bases at V and 4 bases at J, with 9 bases between. CDR3 length: 14 amino acids. The CDR3 is CASSIDESGYGYTF. DNA of the CDR3: TGTGCCAGTAGTATAGATGAAAGCGGCTATGGCTACACCTTC.

The V call is TRBV9, the J call TRBJ2-1; 9 nucleotides align to TRBD2. This CDR3 comprises 15 residues. In germline, CDR1 is SGDLS, CDR2 YYNGEE. The V and J ends lost 3 bases and 2 bases, in that order; junction bases with no gene match: 3. The CDR3 sequence: CASSDSGSTYNEQFF. As DNA, the CDR3 is TGTGCCAGCAGCGATAGCGGGAGTACCTACAATGAGCAGTTCTTC.

The chain is built from TRBV24-1 and TRBJ2-1, with D possibly matching TRBD1 (5 bases). Germline V CDR1 and CDR2: KGHDR, SFDVKD. V lost 1 base to trimming and J lost 8 bases, with 11 bases between them. The CDR3 totals 14 residues. CDR3 sequence: CATSDFFSRDEQFF. The CDR3 DNA is TGTGCCACCAGTGATTTTTTTTCCAGGGATGAGCAGTTCTTC.

This chain uses TRBV6-5 with TRBJ1-2; tentative D call: TRBD1 (6 bases). There are 16 residues in the CDR3. Germline V CDR1 and CDR2: MNHEY, SVGAGI. With 2 bases removed from V and 1 base from J, the gap between germline ends came to 14 bases. This chain's CDR3 is CASSYMRGGINYGYTF. The CDR3 coding sequence is TGTGCCAGCAGTTACATGAGGGGGGGGATTAACTATGGCTACACCTTC.

This clone has a single count. V gene TRBV19 combines with J gene TRBJ2-1, with 10 bases matching TRBD2. V gave up 8 bases and J gave up 2 bases; unmatched junction bases: 6. There are 15 residues in the CDR3. Germline loops: CDR1 LNHDA, CDR2 SQIVND (reference sequence). For the CDR3, the DNA is TGTGCCAGTCATGAGAGCGGGAGGGCCTACAATGAGCAGTTCTTC. As protein: CASHESGRAYNEQFF.

The chain uses TRBV15 and TRBJ1-3, with 8 bases fitting TRBD1. This CDR3 has 15 amino acids. With V trimmed by 1 base and J by 8 bases, 7 bases remained unmatched. Germline lookup yields CDR1 LNHNV and CDR2 YYDKDF (reference sequence). The CDR3 loop reads CATSRVARGRDTIYF. DNA of the CDR3: TGTGCCACCAGCAGAGTGGCCAGGGGGCGAGACACCATATATTTT. Drawing the rest from reference TRBV15 and TRBJ1-3, the complete variable domain is DAMVIQNPRYQVTQFGKPVTLSCSQTLNHNVMYWYQQKSSQAPKLLFHYYDKDFNNEADTPDNFQSRRPNTSFCFLDIRSPGLGDTAMYLCATSRVARGRDTIYFGEGSWLTVV.

The rearrangement uses TRBV7-2 and TRBJ2-1, with 7 bases matching TRBD2. Germline V gives CDR1 SGHTA, CDR2 FQGNSA. The CDR3 length is 14 residues. With 3 bases clipped from V and 5 bases from J, the junction kept 4 bases outside the gene matches. For the CDR3, the DNA is TGTGCCAGCAGCTTTAGCGGGTTTAACAATGAGCAGTTCTTC. This encodes CASSFSGFNNEQFF.

This rearrangement joins TRBV11-2 to TRBJ1-2; tentative D call: TRBD1 (5 bases). Germline V gene sequence: CDR1 SGHAT, CDR2 FQNNGV. The CDR3 contains 13 residues. V lost 0 bases and J lost 5, with 7 bases in between. The CDR3 spells CASSLEGAYGYTF. The CDR3 bases are TGTGCCAGCAGCTTAGAAGGGGCGTATGGCTACACCTTC.

The chain couples TRBV27 to TRBJ2-1; D possibly corresponds to TRBD2 (5 bases). Trimming cost V 5 bases and J 8 bases, with 16 bases left between them. Looked up from germline, CDR1 is MNHEY and CDR2 is SMNVEV (reference sequence). CDR3 length: 14 amino acids. As DNA, the CDR3 is TGTGCCAGCAGTCTCCATCGGCTAGCCTATGAGCAGTTCTTC. This translates into CASSLHRLAYEQFF.

This chain joins TRBV5-4 and TRBJ2-5; 10 nucleotides align to TRBD2. This CDR3 has 16 amino acids. The V gene's germline CDR1 is SGHNT and CDR2 YYREEE (reference sequence). V shed 5 bases, J shed 3 bases, and the junction held 10 bases outside the gene matches. The CDR3 region has the DNA TGTGCCAGCAGTCCAAACCCGGGACTAGCGAAAGAGACCCAGTACTTC. It is translated as CASSPNPGLAKETQYF.

The chain uses TRBV19 and TRBJ2-5, with 10 nucleotides matching TRBD2. J lost 2 bases, V lost 5 bases, and 8 bases had no gene match. The CDR3 totals 16 residues. Germline V CDR1 and CDR2: LNHDA, SQIVND (reference sequence). Here the CDR3 reads CASSPVPSGGQETQYF. CDR3 DNA: TGTGCCAGTAGTCCAGTGCCTAGCGGGGGACAAGAGACCCAGTACTTC.

The gene calls are TRBV5-1 and TRBJ1-3, with 7 bases matching TRBD1. CDR3 length equals 16 residues. The V gene's germline CDR1 is SGHRS and CDR2 YFSETQ. V was clipped by 4 bases and J by 0 bases; unmatched bases: 7. The CDR3 reads CASSLTGASSGNTIYF. Here the CDR3 DNA reads TGCGCCAGCAGCCTAACAGGGGCGAGCTCTGGAAACACCATATATTTT.

CDR3 DNA: TGTGCCAGCGGCCGGACAGGGTATGGCTACACCTTC. It is translated as CASGRTGYGYTF. The chain uses TRBV2 and TRBJ1-2; 8 bases agree with TRBD1. Per germline, CDR1 SNHLY and CDR2 FYNNEI. With V trimmed by 8 bases and J by 5 bases, 4 bases remained unmatched. The CDR3 is made up of 12 amino acids.

J is TRBJ1-2 and V is TRBV19; D gene ambiguous. The V gene lost 3 bases and the J gene lost 3 bases, with 11 bases spanning the gap. Germline V gene sequence: CDR1 LNHDA, CDR2 SQIVND (reference sequence). The CDR3 totals 14 residues. CDR3 sequence: CASSIAREDYGYTF. The CDR3 coding sequence is TGTGCCAGTAGTATTGCAAGGGAGGACTATGGCTACACCTTC.

The chain couples TRBV6-5 to TRBJ2-7; 9 nucleotides align to TRBD1. This CDR3 has 14 amino acids. J lost 6 bases, V lost 2 bases, and 5 bases had no gene match. Looked up from germline, CDR1 is MNHEY and CDR2 is SVGAGI. The CDR3 sequence is CASSYGTGKGEQYV. CDR3 nucleotides: TGTGCCAGCAGTTACGGGACAGGGAAAGGCGAGCAGTACGTC.

The chain has TRBV3-1 (or the pseudogene TRBV3-2) and TRBJ2-2, with 8 bases matching TRBD2. Germline loops: CDR1 LGHDT, CDR2 YNNKEL (reference sequence). With 5 bases clipped from V and 5 bases from J, the junction kept 10 bases outside the gene matches. This CDR3 is built from 16 residues. In DNA, the CDR3 is TGTGCCAGCAGCTCAAGGGGAGCGGGAGCTACCGGGGAGCTGTTTTTT. Amino acids: CASSSRGAGATGELFF.

The J gene is TRBJ1-1, the V gene TRBV7-3; D uncertain. There are 15 residues in the CDR3. Between the trimmed V and J ends, which lost 2 bases and 3 bases, there was a span of 13 bases. Germline assignment: CDR1 SGHTA and CDR2 FQGTGA. In nucleotides, the CDR3 is TGTGCCAGCAGCTTAGACGCAGGAATGGACACTGAAGCTTTCTTT. It is translated as CASSLDAGMDTEAFF.

The chain links TRBV3-1 (or the pseudogene TRBV3-2) to TRBJ1-1; D remains unclear. The CDR3 totals 13 residues. Trimming left V 4 bases short and J 10 bases short, with 16 bases between. Germline CDR1 LGHDT, CDR2 YNNKEL (reference sequence). DNA of the CDR3: TGTGCCAGCAGCCTCAGAGCGGAGGGTGGAGCTTTCTTT. This sequence encodes CASSLRAEGGAFF.

The chain joins TRBV10-3 to TRBJ1-1; tentative D call: TRBD1 (6 bases). The CDR3 runs 14 residues. CDR1 and CDR2 (germline): ENHRY, SYGVKD. With 2 bases removed from V and 3 bases from J, the gap between germline ends came to 10 bases. The CDR3 loop is CAISETRGDTEAFF. Written as DNA, the CDR3 is TGTGCCATCAGTGAGACCAGGGGAGACACTGAAGCTTTCTTT.

The V call is TRBV28, the J call TRBJ1-5; 7 bases line up with TRBD1. CDR1 MDHEN and CDR2 SYDVKM come from the germline V gene. This CDR3 contains 15 residues. Trimming removed 7 bases from V and 5 bases from J; junction bases left unmatched: 11. The chain's CDR3 is CASTLTGRWDQPQHF. CDR3 nucleotide sequence: TGTGCCAGCACCTTGACAGGGAGGTGGGATCAGCCCCAGCATTTT.

This chain joins TRBV14 and TRBJ1-1, with D hard to call. CDR3 length: 17 amino acids. V was trimmed by 0 bases and J by 0 bases, leaving 14 bases between them. CDR1 is SGHDN, CDR2 FVKESK, per germline. DNA of the CDR3: TGTGCCAGCAGCCAAGAACTATCGGCAACCCTGAACACTGAAGCTTTCTTT. This sequence encodes CASSQELSATLNTEAFF.

This clone came up once. J is TRBJ2-4 and V is TRBV5-5, with 8 bases that match TRBD1. J gave up 8 bases and V 4 bases, and 8 bases lay outside the gene matches. The CDR3 is 14 residues long. CDR1 is SGHKS, CDR2 YYEKEE, per germline (reference sequence). CDR3 in DNA: TGTGCCAGCAGCCTAAAATTGGACAGGGACATTCAGTACTTC. It yields the protein CASSLKLDRDIQYF.